The next 6 T cell receptor beta chains were all read from a single sample in a study of cytomegalovirus exposure and HLA in healthy donors. The PCR used 60 Vbeta and 13 Jbeta primers. Only in-frame clones appear in the TCRdb table, and some are missing; sequencing was by immunoSEQ multiplex PCR. The sample lists around 150,000 clones, 80% occurring once. The specimen was PBMCs. These receptors all stem from a male donor in good health and CMV-seronegative.

The chain uses TRBV11-2 and TRBJ2-2, with 10 bases fitting TRBD2. V was pared by 3 bases and J by 4 bases, with 2 bases of the junction left unmatched. The CDR3 runs 15 residues. CDR1 and CDR2 from the germline V gene are SGHAT and FQNNGV. CDR3 nucleotide sequence: TGTGCCAGCAGCTTTAGCGGGGGGTTCACCGGGGAGCTGTTTTTT. It encodes CASSFSGGFTGELFF.

The chain couples TRBV11-2 to TRBJ1-5; possible D gene TRBD1, 5 bases. CDR1 and CDR2 from the germline V gene are SGHAT and FQNNGV. The CDR3 is 18 residues long. Between the trimmed V and J ends, which lost 3 bases and 3 bases, there was a span of 21 bases. CDR3 loop: CASSFPKTGPGINQPQHF. The DNA for the CDR3 is TGTGCCAGCAGCTTTCCCAAAACAGGTCCTGGAATCAATCAGCCCCAGCATTTT.

This clone was seen just once. The rearrangement joins TRBV18 to TRBJ2-2; D gene uncertain. Germline CDR1 reads KGHSH; CDR2 reads LQKENI. The CDR3 spans 16 residues. Between the trimmed V and J ends, which lost 2 bases and 2 bases, there was a span of 12 bases. CDR3 residues: CASSPVRQQNTGELFF. The DNA for the CDR3 is TGTGCCAGCTCACCAGTCAGACAACAAAACACCGGGGAGCTGTTTTTT.

This chain connects TRBV9 to TRBJ1-6; possibly TRBD1 for D (5 bases). The length of the CDR3 is 16 residues. Germline V gene sequence: CDR1 SGDLS, CDR2 YYNGEE. Trimming took off 3 bases at V and 7 bases at J, with 17 bases between the two ends. This CDR3 reads CASSAFARALNSPLHF. The CDR3 DNA sequence: TGTGCCAGCAGCGCCTTCGCCAGGGCCCTAAATTCACCCCTCCACTTT. The full variable domain, with the rest looked up from reference TRBV9 and TRBJ1-6, is DSGVTQTPKHLITATGQRVTLRCSPRSGDLSVYWYQQSLDQGLQFLIQYYNGEERAKGNILERFSAQQFPDLHSELNLSSLELGDSALYFCASSAFARALNSPLHFGNGTRLTVT.

This chain connects TRBV11-2 to TRBJ1-1; D gene uncertain. The germline V gene encodes CDR1 SGHAT and CDR2 FQNNGV. CDR3 length equals 14 residues. V lost 1 base to trimming and J lost 1 base, with 7 bases between them. In DNA, the CDR3 is TGTGCCAGCAGCTTAGTAAGAGGGAACACTGAAGCTTTCTTT. It is translated as CASSLVRGNTEAFF.

This chain uses TRBV5-4 with TRBJ1-1, with D possibly TRBD1 on 6 matching bases. CDR1 and CDR2 (germline): SGHNT, YYREEE (reference sequence). The CDR3 runs 16 residues. Deletions cut 5 bases from V and 6 bases from J, with 23 bases between. This CDR3 reads CASSFRDRSVSAEAFF. The CDR3 DNA is TGTGCCAGCAGTTTCCGTGACAGGTCGGTCTCCGCTGAAGCTTTCTTT.